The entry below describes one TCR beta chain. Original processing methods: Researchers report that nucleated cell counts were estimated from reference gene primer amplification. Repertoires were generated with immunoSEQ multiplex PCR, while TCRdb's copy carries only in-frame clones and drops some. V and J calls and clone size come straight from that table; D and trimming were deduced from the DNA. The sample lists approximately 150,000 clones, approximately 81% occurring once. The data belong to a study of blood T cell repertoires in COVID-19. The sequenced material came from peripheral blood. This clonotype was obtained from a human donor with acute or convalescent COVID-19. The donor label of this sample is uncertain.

CDR3 loop: CASSFSTGSVTEAFF. The CDR3 nucleotides are TGTGCCAGCAGCTTTAGTACGGGATCGGTCACTGAAGCTTTCTTT. This chain uses TRBV5-4 with TRBJ1-1; the D is unclear. The germline V gene encodes CDR1 SGHNT and CDR2 YYREEE (reference sequence). This CDR3 has 15 amino acids. Trimming took off 2 bases at V and 4 bases at J, with 15 bases between the two ends.